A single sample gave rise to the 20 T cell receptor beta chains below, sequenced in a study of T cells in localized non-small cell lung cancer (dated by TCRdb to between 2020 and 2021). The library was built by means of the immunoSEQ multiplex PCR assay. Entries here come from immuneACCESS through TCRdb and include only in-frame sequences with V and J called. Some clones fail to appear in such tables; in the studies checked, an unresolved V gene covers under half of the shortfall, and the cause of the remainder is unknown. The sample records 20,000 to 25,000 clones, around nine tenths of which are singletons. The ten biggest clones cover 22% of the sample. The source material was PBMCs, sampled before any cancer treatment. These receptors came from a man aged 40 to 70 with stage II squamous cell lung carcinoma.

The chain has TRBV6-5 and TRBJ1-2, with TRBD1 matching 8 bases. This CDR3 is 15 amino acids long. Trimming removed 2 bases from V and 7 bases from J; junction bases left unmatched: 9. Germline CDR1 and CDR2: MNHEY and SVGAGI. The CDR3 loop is CASSYNAGGSGGYTF. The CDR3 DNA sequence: TGTGCCAGCAGTTACAATGCAGGGGGCTCCGGTGGCTACACCTTC.

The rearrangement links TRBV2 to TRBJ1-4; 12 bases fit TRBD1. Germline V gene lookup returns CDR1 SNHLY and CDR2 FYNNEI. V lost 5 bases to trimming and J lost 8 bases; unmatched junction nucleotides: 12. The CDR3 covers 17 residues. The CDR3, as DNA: TGTGCCAGCAGTCCCGGGACAGGGGGCGCGAGAGGGGAAAAACTGTTTTTT. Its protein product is CASSPGTGGARGEKLFF.

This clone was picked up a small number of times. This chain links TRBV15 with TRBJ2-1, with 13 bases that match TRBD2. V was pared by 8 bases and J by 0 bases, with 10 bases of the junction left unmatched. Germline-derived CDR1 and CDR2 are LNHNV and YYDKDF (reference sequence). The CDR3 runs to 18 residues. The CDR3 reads CATARTSGGLSSYNEQFF. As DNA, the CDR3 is TGTGCCACCGCCCGGACTAGCGGGGGCCTAAGCTCCTACAATGAGCAGTTCTTC.

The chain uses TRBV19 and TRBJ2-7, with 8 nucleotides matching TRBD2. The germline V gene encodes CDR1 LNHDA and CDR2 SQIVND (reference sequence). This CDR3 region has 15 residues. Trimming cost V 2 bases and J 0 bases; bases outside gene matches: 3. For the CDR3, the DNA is TGTGCCAGTAGTATATTAGCGGGAAGCTCCTACGAGCAGTACTTC. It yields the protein CASSILAGSSYEQYF.

In nucleotides, the CDR3 is TGTGCCAGCAGCTGGGACCTACCTCCCCCCACAGATACGCAGTATTTT. It encodes CASSWDLPPPTDTQYF. The chain recombines TRBV7-2 with TRBJ2-3; D may correspond to TRBD1 or TRBD2 (5 bases each). This CDR3 has 16 residues. Trimming took 4 bases from V and 2 from J, leaving 16 bases between them. Germline V gives CDR1 SGHTA, CDR2 FQGNSA.

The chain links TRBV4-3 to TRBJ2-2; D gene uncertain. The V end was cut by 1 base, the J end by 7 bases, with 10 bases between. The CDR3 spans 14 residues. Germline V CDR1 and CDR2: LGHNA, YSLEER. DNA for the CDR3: TGCGCCAGCAGCCAAGTGGGCCCACACGGGGAGCTGTTTTTT. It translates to CASSQVGPHGELFF.

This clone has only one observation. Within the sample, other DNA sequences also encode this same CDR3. CDR3 protein: CASSLAGRDYGYTF. The CDR3, as DNA: TGTGCCAGCAGCTTAGCGGGCAGGGACTATGGCTACACCTTC. V gene TRBV7-8 combines with J gene TRBJ1-2; D is possibly TRBD1 (5 bases). The length of the CDR3 is 14 residues. From germline, CDR1 is SGHVS and CDR2 FQNEAQ. The ends were cut back, 0 bases at V and 3 bases at J, with 8 bases in the middle.

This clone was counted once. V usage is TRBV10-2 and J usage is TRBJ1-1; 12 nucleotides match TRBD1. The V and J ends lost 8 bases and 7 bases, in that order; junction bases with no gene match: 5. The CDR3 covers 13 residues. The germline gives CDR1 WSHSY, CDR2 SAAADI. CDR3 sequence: CASRDRGLFEAFF. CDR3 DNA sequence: TGCGCCAGCCGGGACAGGGGGCTATTTGAAGCTTTCTTT.

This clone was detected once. The CDR3 loop is CASSSMSAPYEQYF. The DNA for the CDR3 is TGTGCCAGCAGCTCGATGTCTGCCCCCTACGAGCAGTACTTC. The chain carries TRBV7-9 and TRBJ2-7; D unresolved. The CDR3 covers 14 residues. Trimming removed 4 bases from V and 2 bases from J, with 12 bases in between. From germline, CDR1 is SEHNR and CDR2 FQNEAQ (reference sequence).

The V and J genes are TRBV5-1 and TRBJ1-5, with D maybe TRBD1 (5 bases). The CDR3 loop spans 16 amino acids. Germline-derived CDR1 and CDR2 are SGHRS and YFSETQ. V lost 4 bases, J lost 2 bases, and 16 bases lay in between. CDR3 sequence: CASSPGEGLGNQPQHF. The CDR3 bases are TGCGCCAGCAGCCCGGGAGAGGGGTTGGGCAATCAGCCCCAGCATTTT.

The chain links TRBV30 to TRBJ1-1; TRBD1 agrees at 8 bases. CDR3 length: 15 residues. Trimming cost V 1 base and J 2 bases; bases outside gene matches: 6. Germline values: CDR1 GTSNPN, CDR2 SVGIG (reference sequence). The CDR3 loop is CAWSALDRDNTEAFF. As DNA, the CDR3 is TGTGCCTGGAGTGCCTTGGACAGGGACAACACTGAAGCTTTCTTT.

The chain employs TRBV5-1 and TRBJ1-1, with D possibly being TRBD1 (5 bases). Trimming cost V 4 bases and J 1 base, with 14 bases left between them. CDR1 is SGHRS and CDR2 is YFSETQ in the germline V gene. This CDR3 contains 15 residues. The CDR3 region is CASSPRPGGNTEAFF. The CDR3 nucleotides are TGCGCCAGCAGCCCCCGGCCCGGGGGGAACACTGAAGCTTTCTTT.

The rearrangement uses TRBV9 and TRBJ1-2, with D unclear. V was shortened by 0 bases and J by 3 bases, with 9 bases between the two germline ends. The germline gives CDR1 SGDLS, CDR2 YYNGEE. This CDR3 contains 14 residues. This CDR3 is CASSVEGRDYGYTF. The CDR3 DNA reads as TGTGCCAGCAGCGTAGAAGGACGGGACTATGGCTACACCTTC.

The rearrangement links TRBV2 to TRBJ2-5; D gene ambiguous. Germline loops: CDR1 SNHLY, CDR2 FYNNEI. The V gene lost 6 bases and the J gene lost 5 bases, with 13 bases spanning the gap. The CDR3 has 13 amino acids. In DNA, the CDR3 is TGTGCCAGCAGGCCCCTAGTCGCGGAGACCCAGTACTTC. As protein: CASRPLVAETQYF.

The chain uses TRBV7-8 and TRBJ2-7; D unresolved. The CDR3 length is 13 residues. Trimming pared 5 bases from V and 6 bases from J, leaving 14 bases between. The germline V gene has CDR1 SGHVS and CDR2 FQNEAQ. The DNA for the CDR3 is TGTGCCAGCAGCCCCCTCCAGCCTCCCGAGCAGTACTTC. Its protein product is CASSPLQPPEQYF.

The CDR3 nucleotides are TGTGCCAGCAGAAAGGAATATAGCAATCAGCCCCAGCATTTT. Its protein is CASRKEYSNQPQHF. The chain combines TRBV28 with TRBJ1-5; D is undetermined. The CDR3 runs 14 residues. CDR1 MDHEN and CDR2 SYDVKM come from the germline V gene. Trimming pared 6 bases from V and 0 bases from J, leaving 9 bases between.

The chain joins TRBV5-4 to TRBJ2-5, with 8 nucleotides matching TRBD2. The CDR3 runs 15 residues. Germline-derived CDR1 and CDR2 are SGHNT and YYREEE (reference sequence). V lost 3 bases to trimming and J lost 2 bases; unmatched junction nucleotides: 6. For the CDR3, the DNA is TGTGCCAGCAGCTCCGCGGGAGGCACTCAAGAGACCCAGTACTTC. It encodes CASSSAGGTQETQYF.

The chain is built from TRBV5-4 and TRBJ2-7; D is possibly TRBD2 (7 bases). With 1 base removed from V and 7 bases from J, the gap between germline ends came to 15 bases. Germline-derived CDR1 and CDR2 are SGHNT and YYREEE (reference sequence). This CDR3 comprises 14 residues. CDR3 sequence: CASSLLSAGAEQYF. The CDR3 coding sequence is TGTGCCAGCAGCTTGCTCTCCGCGGGGGCAGAGCAGTACTTC.

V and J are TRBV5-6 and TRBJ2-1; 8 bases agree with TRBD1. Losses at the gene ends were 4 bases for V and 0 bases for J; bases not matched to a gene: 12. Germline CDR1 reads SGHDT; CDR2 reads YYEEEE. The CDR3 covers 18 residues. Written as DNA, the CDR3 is TGTGCCAGCAGCCCGCAGGGGGCTGATCTTAGCTCCTACAATGAGCAGTTCTTC. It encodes CASSPQGADLSSYNEQFF.

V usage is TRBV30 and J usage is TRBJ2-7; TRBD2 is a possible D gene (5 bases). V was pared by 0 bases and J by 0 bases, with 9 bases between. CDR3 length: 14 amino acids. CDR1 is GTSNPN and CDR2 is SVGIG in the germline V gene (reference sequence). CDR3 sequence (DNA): TGTGCCTGGAGTGTAAAGGACTTCTCCTACGAGCAGTACTTC. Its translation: CAWSVKDFSYEQYF. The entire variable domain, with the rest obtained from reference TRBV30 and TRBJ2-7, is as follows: SQTIHQWPATLVQPVGSPLSLECTVEGTSNPNLYWYRQAAGRGLQLLFYSVGIGQISSEVPQNLSASRPQDRQFILSSKKLLLSDSGFYLCAWSVKDFSYEQYFGPGTRLTVT.